Sequencing of this T cell receptor (beta chain) was carried out in a study of beta chain features in type 1 diabetes. This clone was counted between two and nine times. Germline CDR1 SQVTM, CDR2 ANQGSEA. Trimming pared 4 bases from V and 0 bases from J, leaving 10 bases between. CDR3 length: 14 amino acids. Sequenced material consisted of expressed TCRB transcripts (all of the isolated RNA was reverse transcribed). Sequencing used immunoSEQ multiplex PCR; TCRdb keeps in-frame clones, though not all of them. This table holds about 260,000 clones, more than 65% found once. This sequence joins TRBV29-1 and TRBJ2-4, with D possibly being TRBD2 (6 bases). This sequence was found in a young man in good health. The sample comprised naive CD4+ T cells from blood. CDR3 coding DNA: TGCAGCGTTGTCGGGAGTGGAGCCAAAAACATTCAGTACTTC. It yields the protein CSVVGSGAKNIQYF.